The sequence of this T cell receptor beta chain was determined in a study of cytomegalovirus exposure and HLA in healthy donors. The germline gives CDR1 WSHSY, CDR2 SAAADI. Deletions cut 0 bases from V and 1 base from J, with 12 bases between. The CDR3 sequence is 16 residues long. Both 60 Vbeta primers and 13 Jbeta primers went into the PCR. Produced via immunoSEQ multiplex PCR; TCRdb's table is partial and in-frame only. The data contain around 150,000 clones, 70% of them singletons. The sequence was collected from a young man in good health and CMV-seropositive. The chain links TRBV10-2 to TRBJ1-1; D gene unclear. Material for sequencing was PBMCs. Here the CDR3 reads CASSESGGRSNTEAFF. The CDR3 coding sequence is TGCGCCAGCAGTGAGTCGGGTGGCAGGTCGAACACTGAAGCTTTCTTT.